One T cell receptor beta chain is described in this entry. TCRdb keeps only in-frame clones here, not all; method: immunoSEQ multiplex PCR. The sample yields more than 85,000 clones, about 87% seen once. V gave up 0 bases and J gave up 8 bases, with 16 bases separating them. The CDR3 runs 15 residues. CDR1 is MNHEY, CDR2 SVGAGI, per germline. The data stem from a study of T cell responses to AZD1222 COVID-19 vaccine. The rearrangement joins TRBV6-5 to TRBJ1-2; unclear D gene. Sequencing used peripheral blood, obtained 28 days after the second AZD1222 dose. The clonotype originates from an adult who received the AZD1222 COVID-19 vaccine. The CDR3 DNA is TGTGCCAGCAGTTACTCTTTCCGGGCCCTAGTGGGCTACACCTTC. Translating gives CASSYSFRALVGYTF.